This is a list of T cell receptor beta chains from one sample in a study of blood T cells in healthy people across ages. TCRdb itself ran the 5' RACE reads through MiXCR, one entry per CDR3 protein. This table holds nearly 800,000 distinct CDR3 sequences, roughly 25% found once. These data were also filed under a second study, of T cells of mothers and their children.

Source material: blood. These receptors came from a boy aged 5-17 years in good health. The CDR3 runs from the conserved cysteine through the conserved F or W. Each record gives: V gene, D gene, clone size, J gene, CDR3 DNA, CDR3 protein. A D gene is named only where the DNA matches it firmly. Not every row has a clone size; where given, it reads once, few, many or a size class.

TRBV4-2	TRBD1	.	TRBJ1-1	TGTGCCAGCAGCTTAAGGGGGCAAGTCCCCCACAACACTGAAGCTTTCTTT	CASSLRGQVPHNTEAFF
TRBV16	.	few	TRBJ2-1	TGTGCCAGCAGCGGACAAACCTACAATGAGCAGTTCTTC	CASSGQTYNEQFF
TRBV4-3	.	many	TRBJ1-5	TGCGCCAGCAGCCAGAACCGGGGCTTCAGACAGCCCCAGCATTTT	CASSQNRGFRQPQHF
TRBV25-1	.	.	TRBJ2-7	TGTGCCAGCCTCGGGAGCGAGCAGTACTTC	CASLGSEQYF
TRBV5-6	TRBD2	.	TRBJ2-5	TGTGCCAGCGAAGGACTAGCGGGACTGGGAGAGACCCAGTACTTC	CASEGLAGLGETQYF
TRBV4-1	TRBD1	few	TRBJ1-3	TGCGCCAGCAGCCAAGATGGGACAGGGTTTCCTGGAAACACCATATATTTT	CASSQDGTGFPGNTIYF
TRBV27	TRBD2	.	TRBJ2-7	TGTGCCAGCAGTTTGCTAGGGCTAGCGGGGGACAAATACGAGCAGTACTTC	CASSLLGLAGDKYEQYF
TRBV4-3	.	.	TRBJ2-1	TGCGCCAGCAGCCAAGTTCAGGCGAATGAGCAGTTCTTC	CASSQVQANEQFF
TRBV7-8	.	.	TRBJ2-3	TGTGCCAGCAGCCCTAGTCTCAAGCCTACAGATACGCAGTATTTT	CASSPSLKPTDTQYF
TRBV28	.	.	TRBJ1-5	TGTGCCAGCAGTCCCAGGGCTACTGGGCAGCCCCAGCATTTT	CASSPRATGQPQHF
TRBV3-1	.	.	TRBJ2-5	TGTGCCAGCAGCCAAGATATCAATCCAGGGGAGTACCAAGAGACCCAGTACTTC	CASSQDINPGEYQETQYF
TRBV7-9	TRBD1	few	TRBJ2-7	TGTGCCGGCAGCGTTAGGGGACAGTCCTACGAGCAGTACTTC	CAGSVRGQSYEQYF
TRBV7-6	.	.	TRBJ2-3	TGTGCCAGCAGCTTAGACCTGGGAGATACGCAGTATTTT	CASSLDLGDTQYF
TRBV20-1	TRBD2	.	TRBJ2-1	TGCAGTGCTAGGGGGCGGGAGGGGTCCTACAATGAGCAGTTCTTC	CSARGREGSYNEQFF
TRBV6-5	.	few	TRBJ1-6	TGTGCCAGCAGTCCCAGGGATCTATTACCCCTCCACTTT	CASSPRDLLPLHF
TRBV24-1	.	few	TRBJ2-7	TGTGCCACCAGTGATACCAGGGGTGGGTTCTACGAGCAGTACTTC	CATSDTRGGFYEQYF
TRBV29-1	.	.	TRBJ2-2	TGCAGCGTTCTGGGGAACGGGACTTACACCGGGGAGCTGTTTTTT	CSVLGNGTYTGELFF
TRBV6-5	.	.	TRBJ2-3	TGTGCCAGCGGTTACTCGACTGCTCCGAGATTTGATACGCAGTATTTT	CASGYSTAPRFDTQYF
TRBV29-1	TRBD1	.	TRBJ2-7	TGCAGCGTTAGGGGGCTTGAGGATAAACATGCCTACGAGCAGTACTTC	CSVRGLEDKHAYEQYF
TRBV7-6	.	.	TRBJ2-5	TGTGCCAGCAGCCCCAGACTAGGTCAAGAGACCCAGTACTTC	CASSPRLGQETQYF
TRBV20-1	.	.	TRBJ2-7	TGCAGTGCGAAGCAGGGTAGTTCCTACGAGCAGTACTTC	CSAKQGSSYEQYF
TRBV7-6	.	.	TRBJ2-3	TGTGCCAGCAGCTTATTTGTGGGAGCCACAGATACGCAGTATTTT	CASSLFVGATDTQYF
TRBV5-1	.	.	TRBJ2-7	TGCGCCAGCAGCTTGGGTGCGCAGGGCGAAGGATACGAGCAGTACTTC	CASSLGAQGEGYEQYF
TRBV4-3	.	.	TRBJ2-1	TGCGCCAGCAGCCAAGGTTCGACAAATGAGCAGTTCTTC	CASSQGSTNEQFF
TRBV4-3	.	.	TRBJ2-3	TGCGCCAGCAGCCATGGTAGCCTCTACCCCACAGATACGCAGTATTTT	CASSHGSLYPTDTQYF
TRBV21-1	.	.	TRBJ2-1	TGTGCCAGCAGCACCAAGGACGATCTAGAAATCTACAATGAGCAGTTCTTC	CASSTKDDLEIYNEQFF
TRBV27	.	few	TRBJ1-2	TGTGCCAGCAGAAAACAGGAATCCAACTATGGCTACACCTTC	CASRKQESNYGYTF
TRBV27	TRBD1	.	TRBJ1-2	TGTGCCAGCAGTGATACAGGGGCCCCTGGGTATGGCTACACCTTC	CASSDTGAPGYGYTF
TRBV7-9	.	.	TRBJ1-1	TGTGCCAGCACCCCCGGCGTCGGAGGGAACACTGAAGCTTTCTTT	CASTPGVGGNTEAFF
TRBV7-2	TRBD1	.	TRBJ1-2	TGTGCCAGCAGCTTATCAGGGGGCGATGGCTACACCTTC	CASSLSGGDGYTF
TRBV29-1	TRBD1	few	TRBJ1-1	TGCAGCGTTGAATGGGACAGGGAGGGAGCTTTCTTT	CSVEWDREGAFF
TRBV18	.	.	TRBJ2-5	TGTGCCAGCTCGGCGGACAGTGCGGGGACCCAGTACTTC	CASSADSAGTQYF
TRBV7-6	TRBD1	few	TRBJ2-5	TGTGCCAGCAGCCCAGGCGGTGGGACAGCAATAGAGACCCAGTACTTC	CASSPGGGTAIETQYF
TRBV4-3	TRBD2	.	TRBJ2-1	TGCGCCAGCAGCCCAGGCCCGGGACTAGCGGGAGGGCCCGCTAACAATGAGCAGTTCTTC	CASSPGPGLAGGPANNEQFF
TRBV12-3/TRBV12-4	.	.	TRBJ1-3	TGTGCCAGCAGTTACCCCCCCTCTGGAAACACCATATATTTT	CASSYPPSGNTIYF